The present entry profiles one TCR beta chain with its context. The sample belongs to a study of blood T cell repertoires in COVID-19. In the study overall: The analysed material was cDNA or gDNA that came from T cells, B-cell-depleted T cells, or PBMCs.

This CDR3 has 15 residues. Germline V gene sequence: CDR1 MNHEY, CDR2 SVGAGI. Trimming took 2 bases from V and 6 from J; bases not matched to a gene: 4. The table came from immunoSEQ multiplex PCR; TCRdb's copy has only in-frame clones and leaves some out. The profile shows some 500,000 clones, around 87% of them singletons. The sequence was obtained from a woman aged 40-49 years who had recovered from COVID-19. The V and J genes are TRBV6-5 and TRBJ2-1, with TRBD1 identical over 10 bases. The sample consisted of PBMCs or T cells enriched from blood (not recorded which). The DNA for the CDR3 is TGTGCCAGCAGTTACGTTAGGGACAGGGGCAATGAGCAGTTCTTC. This encodes CASSYVRDRGNEQFF.